This T cell receptor (beta chain) was captured in a study of shared clonotypes between healthy human individuals. CDR1 and CDR2 from the germline V gene are PRHDT and FYEKMQ (reference sequence). The CDR3 runs 17 residues. Germline trimming cut 6 bases from V and 1 base from J; bases unmatched to any gene: 6. Naive CD8 cells, CD45RO-negative and positively selected for CCR7, excluded terminally differentiated effector memory CD45RA+ cells. The assay was immunoSEQ multiplex PCR, and TCRdb's table has in-frame clones only and misses some. The sample yields about 580,000 clones, roughly 98% seen once. This clonotype was obtained from a man aged 25-45 years in good health. The rearrangement uses TRBV13 and TRBJ2-2, with 12 bases that match TRBD2. Material for sequencing was naive CD8+ T cells sorted from blood. CDR3 DNA: TGTGCCAGCAGTCTTCTAGCGGGAGGGTTGAACACCGGGGAGCTGTTTTTT. Encoded protein: CASSLLAGGLNTGELFF.